This T cell receptor (beta chain) was identified in a study of human T cells and chemical hapten exposure. Whole-study context: An area of 2 cm by about 2.2 cm on upper inner arm skin received 2% DPC for sensitization. Findings and caveats of the study: Positively correlated with patch test score were the counts of PT1 expanded TCRs. Expanded TCRs produced significantly more large CDR3 similarity clusters than controls did.

As for time point: patch test 1, 2 weeks after DPC sensitization. The treatment denotes: therapeutic diphenylcyclopropenone sensitization with weekly scalp DPC. TCRdb analysed the RACE reads with MiXCR anew, one entry per CDR3 protein. Found here are about 110,000 distinct CDR3 sequences, around 10% of them singletons; the top ten hold 3% to 4.5%. This CDR3 region has 15 residues. Germline assignment: CDR1 MNHEY and CDR2 SMNVEV (reference sequence). Worth noting for this clonotype: Its antigen is unknown. One junction end disagrees with the germline gene, perhaps due to a read error.

Sequences were derived from whole blood, sampled in connection with sensitization to the hapten diphenylcyclopropenone (DPC). The rearrangement uses TRBV27 and TRBJ2-3; TRBD1 is a possible D gene (6 bases). This clonotype was sampled from a woman between 40 and 50 years old with alopecia areata. Some clones in this sample may be carry-over from other donors' samples. The CDR3 bases are TGTGCCAGCAGCCCCGTCAGGGGTGGCACAGATACTCAGTATTTT. It specifies CASSPVRGGTDTQYF.